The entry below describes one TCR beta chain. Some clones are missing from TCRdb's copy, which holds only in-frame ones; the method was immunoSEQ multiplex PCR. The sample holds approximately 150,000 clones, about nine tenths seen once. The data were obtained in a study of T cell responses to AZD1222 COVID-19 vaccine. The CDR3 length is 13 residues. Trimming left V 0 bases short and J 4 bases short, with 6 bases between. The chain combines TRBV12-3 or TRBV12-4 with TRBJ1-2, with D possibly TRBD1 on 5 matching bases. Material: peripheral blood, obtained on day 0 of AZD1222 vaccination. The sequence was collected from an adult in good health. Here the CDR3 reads CASSLAGAYGYTF. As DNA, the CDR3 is TGTGCCAGCAGTTTAGCAGGGGCCTATGGCTACACCTTC.